This TCR beta chain was captured in a study of control samples from healthy donors and cancer patients. CDR3 length: 14 amino acids. Germline CDR1 reads SNHLY; CDR2 reads FYNNEI. The V gene lost 4 bases and the J gene lost 8 bases, with 14 bases spanning the gap. The data were produced by immunoSEQ multiplex PCR, yet TCRdb's version contains in-frame clones alone and is incomplete. Altogether 100,000 or so clones are present, roughly four fifths being singletons, with the ten largest covering 13%. This clonotype was sampled from a woman in her forties or fifties in good health. Input material: blood. This chain joins TRBV2 and TRBJ1-4; maybe TRBD1 (6 bases). CDR3 bases: TGTGCCAGCAGTGGGACGAGGGGGGGCGAAAAACTGTTTTTT. Translation: CASSGTRGGEKLFF.